What follows are 17 T cell receptor beta chains derived from one specimen sequenced in a study of shared clonotypes between healthy human individuals. Assay: immunoSEQ multiplex PCR; the TCRdb copy retains only in-frame clones and omits some. Altogether 2 million to 3 million clones are present, under 95% being singletons, with the ten largest covering 0.36%. The sample comprised naive CD4+ T cells from PBMCs. Specified subset: CD45RA+ positively selected. Receptors originate from a young man in good health. Some clones in this sample may be carry-over from other donors' samples.

This clone was observed once. The chain links TRBV7-2 to TRBJ2-7; 14 nucleotides agree with TRBD2. CDR3 length: 17 residues. Germline assignment: CDR1 SGHTA and CDR2 FQGNSA. The trim removed 2 bases at V and 2 bases at J, leaving 5 bases unmatched. CDR3 sequence reads: CASSLRLAGGPPYEQYF. The CDR3 bases are TGTGCCAGCAGCTTAAGACTAGCGGGAGGGCCACCCTACGAGCAGTACTTC.

The chain links TRBV10-3 to TRBJ2-1, with 12 bases fitting TRBD2. The V segment lost 6 bases and the J segment 7 bases; nucleotides outside the gene matches: 10. Germline CDR1 is ENHRY and CDR2 is SYGVKD. The length of the CDR3 is 16 residues. CDR3 region: CAISPGTSGPVNEQFF. The CDR3 bases are TGTGCCATCAGCCCCGGGACTAGCGGGCCAGTAAATGAGCAGTTCTTC.

The chain has TRBV28 and TRBJ1-3; 8 bases are shared with TRBD1. Per the germline V gene, CDR1 is MDHEN and CDR2 is SYDVKM. Germline trimming cut 4 bases from V and 2 bases from J; bases unmatched to any gene: 4. CDR3 size: 15 residues. CDR3 residues: CASSSTGAAGNTIYF. Written as DNA, the CDR3 is TGTGCCAGCAGTTCGACAGGGGCCGCTGGAAACACCATATATTTT.

This clone has a single count. CDR3 DNA: TGTGCCAGCAGCCGACCGGGACAGGCATACAATGAGCAGTTCTTC. Amino acid sequence: CASSRPGQAYNEQFF. The chain carries TRBV7-9 and TRBJ2-1, with TRBD1 matching 8 bases. From germline, CDR1 is SEHNR and CDR2 FQNEAQ (reference sequence). CDR3 length: 15 amino acids. V was clipped by 5 bases and J by 4 bases; unmatched bases: 7.

The chain links TRBV28 to TRBJ2-7; D gene uncertain. Germline V lookup: CDR1 MDHEN, CDR2 SYDVKM. The CDR3 loop spans 12 amino acids. Trimming removed 6 bases from V and 4 bases from J, with 10 bases in between. The CDR3: CASRFSEYEQYF. The CDR3 region has the DNA TGTGCCAGCAGATTTTCGGAGTACGAGCAGTACTTC.

The chain employs TRBV19 and TRBJ2-3; no clear D. V was trimmed by 3 bases and J by 4 bases, leaving 5 bases between them. CDR1 is LNHDA and CDR2 is SQIVND in the germline V gene (reference sequence). CDR3 length: 12 amino acids. The CDR3 sequence is CASSMVADTQYF. The CDR3 DNA is TGTGCCAGTAGTATGGTAGCAGATACGCAGTATTTT.

This clone has only one observation. This chain connects TRBV5-8 to TRBJ1-3; the match to TRBD1 covers 8 bases. V lost 4 bases to trimming and J lost 2 bases; unmatched junction nucleotides: 2. There are 14 residues in the CDR3. Germline V gives CDR1 SGHTS, CDR2 YDEGEE. CDR3 DNA sequence: TGTGCCAGCAGCAGGGGACAGGCTGGAAACACCATATATTTT. Its protein is CASSRGQAGNTIYF.

Of note for this clone: Other DNA sequences in this sample translate to the same CDR3. The chain couples TRBV7-2 to TRBJ2-3; D is uncertain. The CDR3 covers 13 residues. V lost 1 base to trimming and J lost 2 bases, with 4 bases between them. CDR1 and CDR2 (germline): SGHTA, FQGNSA. This CDR3 reads CASSLGPTDTQYF. The CDR3 DNA reads as TGTGCCAGCAGCTTAGGCCCCACAGATACGCAGTATTTT.

Note on this clone: One end of the junction varies from germline; a read error may be responsible. The chain carries TRBV7-9 and TRBJ1-1; the D gene is possibly TRBD1 (5 bases). The CDR3 contains 18 residues. CDR1 is SEHNR and CDR2 is FQNEAQ in the germline V gene (reference sequence). The CDR3 here is CASSYRRGVHFLGTEAFF. The CDR3 DNA reads TGCGCCAGCAGCTACCGGCGGGGGGTCCATTTTCTGGGCACTGAAGCTTTCTTT. Supplemented by reference TRBV7-9 and TRBJ1-1, the full variable domain reads DTGVSQNPRHKITKRGQNVTFRCDPISEHNRLYWYRQTLGQGPEFLTYFQNEAQLEKSRLLSDRFSAERPKGSFSTLEIQRTEQGDSAMYLCASSYRRGVHFLGTEAFFGQGTRLTVV.

About this clone itself: At the DNA level, this CDR3 is encoded by other sequences in the same sample as well. The CDR3 coding sequence is TGTGCCAGCAGCCCACGAGGGGACACCGGGGAGCTGTTTTTT. This codes for CASSPRGDTGELFF. The gene calls are TRBV7-9 and TRBJ2-2; the D call may be TRBD1 or TRBD2 (5 bases each). Trimming shortened V by 5 bases and J by 3 bases, and 10 bases separated the two germline ends. The CDR3 is 14 residues long. The V gene's germline CDR1 is SEHNR and CDR2 FQNEAQ (reference sequence).

The chain employs TRBV4-1 and TRBJ1-2; 7 bases map to TRBD1. V lost 3 bases and J lost 6; bases outside the gene matches: 7. The V gene's germline CDR1 is MGHRA and CDR2 YSYEKL. The CDR3 totals 14 residues. Here the CDR3 DNA reads TGCGCCAGCAGCCAGCCCGGGACAGCCAATGGCTACACCTTC. As protein: CASSQPGTANGYTF.

This chain links TRBV6-1 with TRBJ2-2; maybe TRBD2 (7 bases). Trimming left V 2 bases short and J 3 bases short, with 13 bases between. Germline CDR1 reads MNHNS; CDR2 reads SASEGT. The CDR3 sequence is 16 residues long. The CDR3 DNA follows: TGTGCCAGCAGTGAAATTGGGGGGGCGCACACCGGGGAGCTGTTTTTT. This codes for CASSEIGGAHTGELFF.

This chain uses TRBV9 with TRBJ1-1; 7 nucleotides match TRBD1. Germline V CDR1 and CDR2: SGDLS, YYNGEE. The trim removed 2 bases at V and 0 bases at J, leaving 7 bases unmatched. This CDR3 spans 16 amino acids. The CDR3, as DNA: TGTGCCAGCAGCGTTAACACAGGGGTTCTGAACACTGAAGCTTTCTTT. Protein: CASSVNTGVLNTEAFF.

The rearrangement uses TRBV25-1 and TRBJ2-7, with 8 bases identical to TRBD1. Germline V CDR1 and CDR2: MGHDK, SYGVNS. The CDR3 consists of 15 residues. The junction had 7 bases not matched to a gene; V was cut back by 3 bases and J by 3 bases. The CDR3 sequence: CASSDGTGVHYEQYF. In DNA form, the CDR3 reads TGTGCCAGCAGTGACGGGACAGGTGTCCACTACGAGCAGTACTTC.

This clone turned up a few times. Other DNA sequences in this sample translate to the same CDR3. The V and J genes are TRBV28 and TRBJ1-2; D gene unclear. V was pared by 2 bases and J by 4 bases, with 5 bases between. The CDR3 runs to 12 residues. Germline V gene data show CDR1 as MDHEN and CDR2 as SYDVKM. The CDR3 here is CASSLGPYGYTF. In DNA form, the CDR3 reads TGTGCCAGCAGTTTAGGCCCCTATGGCTACACCTTC.

J is TRBJ1-3 and V is TRBV7-3; D ambiguous. The V gene's germline CDR1 is SGHTA and CDR2 FQGTGA. The CDR3 is made up of 14 amino acids. V was cut by 4 bases and J by 1 base, with 8 bases left in between. DNA for the CDR3: TGTGCCAGCAGCTGCCTGGGGTCTGGAAACACCATATATTTT. Encoded protein: CASSCLGSGNTIYF.

The chain has TRBV5-6 and TRBJ2-7; a possible D gene is TRBD2 (6 bases). Germline lookup yields CDR1 SGHDT and CDR2 YYEEEE. The CDR3 is made up of 16 amino acids. Trimming removed 0 bases from V and 2 bases from J, with 15 bases in between. The CDR3 DNA sequence: TGTGCCAGCAGCTTGGGATACGGGACTTCCACCTACGAGCAGTACTTC. It translates to CASSLGYGTSTYEQYF.